This T cell receptor beta chain derives from a study of yellow fever vaccine responses in identical twins. Note on this clonotype: Its antigen is not identified.

V gave up 5 bases and J gave up 3 bases, with 10 bases separating them. The germline V gene encodes CDR1 SGHVS and CDR2 FNYEAQ. This CDR3 region has 13 residues. TCRdb analysed the RT-PCR reads with MiXCR anew, one entry per CDR3 protein. Of roughly 2,800 distinct CDR3 sequences listed, less than 85% are singletons. Study results and caveats: Reportedly, the response of twins' T cells to the vaccine seemed partly convergent, partly personalized.

The receptor comes from a female donor who received the yellow fever vaccine. V is TRBV7-6 and J is TRBJ1-1; D is uncertain. Here the sequenced sample was T cells from blood (PBMCs), unsorted or a sorted subset (not recorded which), taken before or after yellow fever vaccination (not recorded which). The CDR3 loop reads CASSPSGYTEAFF. The CDR3 DNA reads as TGTGCCAGCAGCCCCTCCGGGTACACTGAAGCTTTCTTT. Variable domain in full (rest from reference TRBV7-6 and TRBJ1-1): GAGVSQSPRYKVTKRGQDVALRCDPISGHVSLYWYRQALGQGPEFLTYFNYEAQQDKSGLPNDRFSAERPEGSISTLTIQRTEQRDSAMYRCASSPSGYTEAFFGQGTRLTVV.